This passage covers 19 T cell receptor beta chains from one sample sequenced in a study of Ad26.COV2.S vaccination and SARS-CoV-2 variants. Here immunoSEQ multiplex PCR was the method, and the copy in TCRdb shows in-frame clones only, minus some. This sample has roughly 680,000 clones, with roughly 90% found just once. Treatment reported: some 19 received Ad26.COV2.S at low or high dose, single or two shots; 5 received placebo; per-sample allocation not given. All samples were drawn on day 63, counting from the first vaccine or placebo injection. The starting material was peripheral blood, obtained in a trial of Ad26.COV2.S vaccine versus placebo. Source of these receptors: a person between 18 and 60 years old who received the Ad26.COV2.S COVID-19 vaccine or a placebo.

The genes are TRBV28 and TRBJ2-6; perhaps TRBD2 as D (6 bases). V was cut by 3 bases and J by 6 bases, with 9 bases left in between. The CDR3 contains 14 residues. The V gene's germline CDR1 is MDHEN and CDR2 SYDVKM. The CDR3 loop reads CASSFLREANVLTF. The DNA for the CDR3 is TGTGCCAGCAGTTTTTTGCGGGAGGCCAACGTCCTGACTTTC.

The J gene is TRBJ2-1, the V gene TRBV5-8; D is unclear. Trimming pared 1 base from V and 4 bases from J, leaving 3 bases between. CDR1 and CDR2 from the germline V gene are SGHTS and YDEGEE. CDR3 size: 12 residues. In DNA form, the CDR3 reads TGTGCCAGCAGCTTGAGATACAATGAGCAGTTCTTC. The encoded protein is CASSLRYNEQFF.

The chain links TRBV30 to TRBJ2-6, with 8 bases lining up with TRBD1. This CDR3 comprises 17 residues. Germline CDR1 reads GTSNPN; CDR2 reads SVGIG (reference sequence). Germline trimming cut 2 bases from V and 4 bases from J; bases unmatched to any gene: 10. The CDR3 spells CAWSRDRLTTGANVLTF. The CDR3 coding sequence is TGTGCCTGGAGTCGGGACAGGCTTACCACAGGGGCCAACGTCCTGACTTTC.

This sequence joins TRBV7-8 and TRBJ2-2, with 8 bases fitting TRBD2. Per the germline V gene, CDR1 is SGHVS and CDR2 is FQNEAQ. V lost 5 bases to trimming and J lost 8 bases; unmatched junction nucleotides: 16. This CDR3 has 17 residues. The CDR3 sequence is CASSNPGTSRGLGELFF. The DNA of the CDR3 is TGTGCCAGCAGCAACCCGGGGACTAGTAGAGGGTTAGGGGAGCTGTTTTTT. Variable domain in full (rest from reference TRBV7-8 and TRBJ2-2): GAGVSQSPRYKVAKRGQDVALRCDPISGHVSLFWYQQALGQGPEFLTYFQNEAQLDKSGLPSDRFFAERPEGSVSTLKIQRTQQEDSAVYLCASSNPGTSRGLGELFFGEGSRLTVL.

This clone was counted once. In DNA form, the CDR3 reads TGTGCCAGCAGCTCGACTAGCGGGATGGACCACGAGCAGTACTTC. Protein: CASSSTSGMDHEQYF. The J gene is TRBJ2-7, the V gene TRBV7-9; 11 nucleotides agree with TRBD2. Unmatched junction bases numbered 7, after V lost 4 bases and J lost 5 bases. In germline, CDR1 is SEHNR, CDR2 FQNEAQ (reference sequence). There are 15 residues in the CDR3.

The CDR3 is CASARQLNTGELFF. CDR3 in DNA: TGTGCCAGCGCCAGACAGCTAAACACCGGGGAGCTGTTTTTT. This rearrangement joins TRBV2 to TRBJ2-2; D might be TRBD1 (5 bases). The CDR3 has 14 amino acids. V was trimmed by 8 bases and J by 2 bases, leaving 12 bases between them. CDR1 SNHLY and CDR2 FYNNEI come from the germline V gene.

Details on this clone: The junction and the germline gene differ at one end; a read error may be behind it. The rearrangement uses TRBV7-2 and TRBJ1-1; D uncertain. The CDR3 has 15 amino acids. Per the germline V gene, CDR1 is SGHTA and CDR2 is FQGNSA. The DNA of the CDR3 is TGTGCCAGCAGCCGGGCTTCGGGGAATAGCAATGAAGTTTTCTTT. The encoded protein is CASSRASGNSNEVFF.

CDR3 sequence (DNA): TGCGCCAGCAGTATCAGACAGAGCACTACTGAAGCTTTCTTT. Translating it yields CASSIRQSTTEAFF. The chain links TRBV10-2 to TRBJ1-1; D is perhaps TRBD1 (5 bases). Trimming took 5 bases from V and 5 from J, leaving 15 bases between them. Germline values: CDR1 WSHSY, CDR2 SAAADI. This CDR3 is built from 14 residues.

This clone was detected a few times. V is TRBV5-1 and J is TRBJ1-6; D is unresolved. Germline V lookup: CDR1 SGHRS, CDR2 YFSETQ. Trimming removed 4 bases from V and 9 bases from J, with 11 bases in between. This CDR3 contains 13 residues. CDR3 loop: CASSPEGGSPLHF. The DNA of the CDR3 is TGCGCCAGCAGCCCCGAGGGTGGTTCACCCCTCCACTTT. Using reference TRBV5-1 and TRBJ1-6 for the parts outside the CDR3, the full variable domain is KAGVTQTPRYLIKTRGQQVTLSCSPISGHRSVSWYQQTPGQGLQFLFEYFSETQRNKGNFPGRFSGRQFSNSRSEMNVSTLELGDSALYLCASSPEGGSPLHFGNGTRLTVT.

The chain is built from TRBV19 and TRBJ2-4, with 7 bases fitting TRBD1. Trimming at V came to 6 bases and at J to 0 bases, leaving 5 bases not matched to a gene. Germline-derived CDR1 and CDR2 are LNHDA and SQIVND (reference sequence). CDR3 length: 15 residues. The CDR3 coding sequence is TGTGCCAGTAGCGGGACAGCTCTAGCCAAAAACATTCAGTACTTC. Residues: CASSGTALAKNIQYF.

This chain links TRBV12-3 or TRBV12-4 with TRBJ1-4; no clear D. V lost 2 bases to trimming and J lost 8 bases, with 9 bases between them. The CDR3 covers 13 residues. The CDR3 reads CASSLNFEEKLFF. CDR3 DNA: TGTGCCAGCAGTTTAAATTTCGAAGAAAAACTGTTTTTT.

The chain joins TRBV24-1 to TRBJ1-5; TRBD1 aligns across 9 bases. Germline V gene sequence: CDR1 KGHDR, CDR2 SFDVKD. The CDR3 has 15 amino acids. Germline trimming cut 4 bases from V and 4 bases from J; bases unmatched to any gene: 4. The CDR3 region is CATSDPDRGNQPQHF. CDR3 DNA: TGTGCCACCAGTGACCCGGACAGGGGAAATCAGCCCCAGCATTTT.

The chain is built from TRBV7-2 and TRBJ2-3; the match to TRBD2 covers 8 bases. V shed 6 bases and J 0 bases; nucleotides not matched to a gene: 5. CDR3 size: 15 residues. CDR1 and CDR2 (germline): SGHTA, FQGNSA. The CDR3 protein is CASRMLAGSTDTQYF. In nucleotides, the CDR3 is TGTGCCAGCAGGATGCTAGCGGGTAGCACAGATACGCAGTATTTT.

The J gene is TRBJ2-3, the V gene TRBV7-2; the D gene is possibly TRBD2 (6 bases). Germline V gene lookup returns CDR1 SGHTA and CDR2 FQGNSA. The CDR3 is made up of 15 amino acids. Trimming stripped 5 bases from V and 3 bases from J, with 15 bases between. CDR3 sequence (DNA): TGTGCCAGCAGCGCAAACCGCGGGGCGACAGATACGCAGTATTTT. This translates into CASSANRGATDTQYF.

V usage is TRBV27 and J usage is TRBJ2-3, with TRBD2 matching over 7 bases. This CDR3 spans 18 amino acids. J lost 1 base, V lost 6 bases, and 16 bases had no gene match. CDR1 is MNHEY, CDR2 SMNVEV, per germline (reference sequence). The DNA for the CDR3 is TGTGCCAGCAGCCCCCGAGCGGGGAGAAATATGGGCACAGATACGCAGTATTTT. Encoded protein: CASSPRAGRNMGTDTQYF.

The V call is TRBV2, the J call TRBJ2-1; D unclear. V was trimmed by 8 bases and J by 9 bases, leaving 14 bases between them. This CDR3 spans 12 amino acids. From germline, CDR1 is SNHLY and CDR2 FYNNEI. CDR3 in amino acids: CASSLKYVEQFF. DNA for the CDR3: TGTGCCAGCTCCCTCAAGTATGTTGAGCAGTTCTTC.

This rearrangement joins TRBV7-2 to TRBJ2-1; no clear D. There are 13 residues in the CDR3. Germline V CDR1 and CDR2: SGHTA, FQGNSA. V was shortened by 1 base and J by 7 bases, with 8 bases between the two germline ends. The CDR3 reads CASSLEVWNEQFF. CDR3 bases: TGTGCCAGCAGCTTAGAGGTGTGGAATGAGCAGTTCTTC.

Only a few counts were recorded for this clone. V is TRBV5-6 and J is TRBJ1-1, with TRBD1 matching 7 bases. The CDR3 contains 15 residues. Trimming took 3 bases from V and 0 from J; bases not matched to a gene: 5. Germline V gives CDR1 SGHDT, CDR2 YYEEEE. The CDR3 DNA is TGTGCCAGCAGCTCTGGACAGGCCATGAACACTGAAGCTTTCTTT. It translates to CASSSGQAMNTEAFF.

V is TRBV7-3 and J is TRBJ2-1; TRBD2 matches at 12 bases. Germline CDR1 SGHTA, CDR2 FQGTGA. Trimming took 5 bases from V and 4 from J; bases not matched to a gene: 6. The CDR3 is made up of 16 amino acids. CDR3 residues: CASSGTSGGIYNEQFF. The CDR3 nucleotides are TGTGCCAGCAGCGGTACTAGCGGGGGGATTTACAATGAGCAGTTCTTC.